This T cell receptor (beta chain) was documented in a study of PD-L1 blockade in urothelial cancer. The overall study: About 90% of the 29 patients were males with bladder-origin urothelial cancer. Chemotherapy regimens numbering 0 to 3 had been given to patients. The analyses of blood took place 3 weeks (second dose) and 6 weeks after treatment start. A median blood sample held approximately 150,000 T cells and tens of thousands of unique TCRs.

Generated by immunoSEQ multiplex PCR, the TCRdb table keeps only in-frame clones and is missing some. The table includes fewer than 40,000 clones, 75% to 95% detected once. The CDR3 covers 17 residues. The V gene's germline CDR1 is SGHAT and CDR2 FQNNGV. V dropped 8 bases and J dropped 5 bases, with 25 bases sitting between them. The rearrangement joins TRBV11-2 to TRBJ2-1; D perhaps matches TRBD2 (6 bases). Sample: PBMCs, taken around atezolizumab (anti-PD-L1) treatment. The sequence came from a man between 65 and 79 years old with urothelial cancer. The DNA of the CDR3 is TGTGCCAGCTCTTACGGCTCCCAGGGACTTATCCACAATGAGCAGTTCTTC. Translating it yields CASSYGSQGLIHNEQFF. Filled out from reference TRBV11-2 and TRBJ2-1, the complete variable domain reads EAGVAQSPRYKIIEKRQSVAFWCNPISGHATLYWYQQILGQGPKLLIQFQNNGVVDDSQLPKDRFSAERLKGVDSTLKIQPAKLEDSAVYLCASSYGSQGLIHNEQFFGPGTRLTVL.